Given below is one T cell receptor (beta chain) in context. The antigen is unknown. V was cut by 5 bases and J by 1 base, with 8 bases left in between. The CDR3 has 14 residues. CDR1 is SGHTA and CDR2 is FQGNSA in the germline V gene. This specimen comes from a study of beta chain features in type 1 diabetes. Expressed TCRB transcripts were sequenced, since all the RNA that had been isolated was reverse transcribed. Libraries were prepared by immunoSEQ multiplex PCR; TCRdb keeps only in-frame clonotypes and omits some of them. Of about 110,000 clones listed, less than 40% are singletons. Points from the study as a whole: The influence of HLA type on TCRB rearrangement stayed undetermined.

The sample was stem cell memory CD4+ T cells from blood. This rearrangement joins TRBV7-2 to TRBJ2-2; tentatively, D is TRBD2 (5 bases). This sequence was found in a woman between 18 and 29 years old in good health. The CDR3 nucleotides are TGTGCCAGCAGCCAACGGGGGAACACCGGGGAGCTGTTTTTT. It yields the protein CASSQRGNTGELFF.